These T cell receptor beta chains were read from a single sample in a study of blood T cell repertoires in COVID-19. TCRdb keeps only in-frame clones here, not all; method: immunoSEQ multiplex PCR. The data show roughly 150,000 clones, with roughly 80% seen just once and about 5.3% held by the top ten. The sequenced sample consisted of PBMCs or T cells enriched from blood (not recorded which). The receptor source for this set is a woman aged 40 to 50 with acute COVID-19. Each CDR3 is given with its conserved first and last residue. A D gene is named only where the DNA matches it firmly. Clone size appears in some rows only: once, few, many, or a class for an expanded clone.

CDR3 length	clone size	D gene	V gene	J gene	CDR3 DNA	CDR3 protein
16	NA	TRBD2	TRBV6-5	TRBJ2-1	TGTGCCAGCAGTTACCAACTAGCGGGAGGCTACAATGAGCAGTTCTTC	CASSYQLAGGYNEQFF
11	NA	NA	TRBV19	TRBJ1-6	TGTGCCAGTAGTTCAGGATCACCCCTCCACTTT	CASSSGSPLHF
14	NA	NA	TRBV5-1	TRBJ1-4	TGCGCCAGCAGCATGGGACACGGTAATGAAAAACTGTTTTTT	CASSMGHGNEKLFF
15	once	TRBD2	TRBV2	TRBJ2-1	TGTGCCAGCAGTGGTCGAGGGACTAGCCCGGATGAGCAGTTCTTC	CASSGRGTSPDEQFF
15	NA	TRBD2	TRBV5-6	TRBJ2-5	TGTGCCAGCAGCGCGGGAGGGCAGTTCCAAGAGACCCAGTACTTC	CASSAGGQFQETQYF
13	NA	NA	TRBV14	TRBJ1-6	TGTGCCAGCAGCCAAACGGGTGATTCACCCCTCCACTTT	CASSQTGDSPLHF
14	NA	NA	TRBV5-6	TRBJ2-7	TGTGCCAGCAGCTCTTGGACAAGGTCCCACGAGCAGTACTTC	CASSSWTRSHEQYF
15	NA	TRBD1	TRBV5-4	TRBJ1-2	TGTGCCAGCAGCCCCGCGGGACAGGGTGGCTATGGCTACACCTTC	CASSPAGQGGYGYTF
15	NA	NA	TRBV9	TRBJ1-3	TGTGCCAGCGGCAGGGAAGGGGGCTCTGGAAACACCATATATTTT	CASGREGGSGNTIYF
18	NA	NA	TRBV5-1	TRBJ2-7	TGCGCCAGCAGCTTGGCCTCCCCTACAGCGGACCCAGCCTACGAGCAGTACTTC	CASSLASPTADPAYEQYF
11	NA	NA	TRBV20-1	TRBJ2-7	TGCAGTGCTCCCCCCCCGGGCGAGCAGTACTTC	CSAPPPGEQYF
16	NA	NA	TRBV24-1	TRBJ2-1	TGTGCCACCAGTGACCCAACATCAAGCTCCTACAATGAGCAGTTCTTC	CATSDPTSSSYNEQFF
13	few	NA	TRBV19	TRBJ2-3	TGTGCCAGTAGTATACGGAGTTCAAATACGCAGTATTTT	CASSIRSSNTQYF
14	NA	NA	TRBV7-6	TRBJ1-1	TGTGCCAGCAGCTTAAACCCGGAGGCCACTGAAGCTTTCTTT	CASSLNPEATEAFF
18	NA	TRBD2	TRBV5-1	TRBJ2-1	TGCGCCAGCAGCCCGACCGGGACTAGCGGGAGTGGAGGGAATGAGCAGTTCTTC	CASSPTGTSGSGGNEQFF
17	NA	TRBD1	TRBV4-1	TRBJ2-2	TGCGCCAGCAGCCATGAGAAGGGACAGGGGGTCACCGGGGAGCTGTTTTTT	CASSHEKGQGVTGELFF
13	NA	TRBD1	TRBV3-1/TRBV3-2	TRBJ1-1	TGTGCCAGCAGTCCTGACAGGGGGAAAGGGGCTTTCTTT	CASSPDRGKGAFF
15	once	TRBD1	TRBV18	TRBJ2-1	TGTGCCAGCTCACCAGGGACAGGGGTTGGGAATGAGCAGTTCTTC	CASSPGTGVGNEQFF
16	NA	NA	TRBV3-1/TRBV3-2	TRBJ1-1	TGTGCCAGCAGCCAAGTGGGGGGGAATGCGAACACTGAAGCTTTCTTT	CASSQVGGNANTEAFF
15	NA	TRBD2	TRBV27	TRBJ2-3	TGTGCCAGCGGGCTGACTAGCGGGAATACAGATACGCAGTATTTT	CASGLTSGNTDTQYF
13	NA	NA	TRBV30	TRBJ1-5	TGTGCCTGGAGTGGGCCTAACAGTCAGCCCCAGCATTTT	CAWSGPNSQPQHF
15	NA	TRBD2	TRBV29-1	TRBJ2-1	TGCAGCGTTGATAATCCGGGAGGCACCTACAATGAGCAGTTCTTC	CSVDNPGGTYNEQFF
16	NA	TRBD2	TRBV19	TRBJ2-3	TGTGCCAGTAGTATAGCTCCTAGCGGGAGGACAGATACGCAGTATTTT	CASSIAPSGRTDTQYF
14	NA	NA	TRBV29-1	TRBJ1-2	TGCAGCGTTGAATCCAGGGCGATTAACTATGGCTACACCTTC	CSVESRAINYGYTF
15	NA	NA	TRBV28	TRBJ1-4	TGTGCCAGCAGTTTGCCCAGATCAACTAATGAAAAACTGTTTTTT	CASSLPRSTNEKLFF
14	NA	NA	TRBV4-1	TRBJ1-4	TGCGCCAGCAGCCAAGACCCCCTTCAGGACAGCCTGTTTTTT	CASSQDPLQDSLFF
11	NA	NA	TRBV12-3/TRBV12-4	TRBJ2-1	TGTGCCAGCAGTCAGGACTACCGCCAGTTCTTC	CASSQDYRQFF
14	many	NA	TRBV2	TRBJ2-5	TGTGCCAGCAGTGTGACGGGGTCCCAAGAGACCCAGTACTTC	CASSVTGSQETQYF
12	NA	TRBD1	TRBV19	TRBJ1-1	TGTGCCGCACGGGACAGGAACACTGAAGCTTTCTTT	CAARDRNTEAFF
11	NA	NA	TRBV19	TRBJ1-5	TGTGCCAGTACGGGGGGTCAGTCTCTGCATTTT	CASTGGQSLHF
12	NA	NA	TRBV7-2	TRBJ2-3	TGTGCCAGCAGCTTGCGGCCAGATACGCAGTATTTT	CASSLRPDTQYF